This T cell receptor beta chain was obtained from a study of Ad26.COV2.S vaccination and SARS-CoV-2 variants. General study findings and limits: Vaccine recipients and placebo recipients showed similar non-spike TCR breadth. In vaccinated individuals, spike-specific CD8+ and CD4+ T cell responses reportedly displayed substantial breadth. While placebo recipients had lower spike-specific TCR breadth, vaccine recipients had more. Analytic work on TCR breadth and depth might have understated the full extent of total T cell responses.

Regarding this clone: The antigen is not known. The sample carries other DNA sequences with the same CDR3.

Clones were read by immunoSEQ multiplex PCR, and TCRdb kept only the in-frame ones, dropping some. The sample has 300,000 to 400,000 clones, about 91% seen once. Germline CDR1 SNHLY, CDR2 FYNNEI. The CDR3 length is 13 residues. J lost 6 bases, V lost 4 bases, and 3 bases had no gene match. Sequencing used peripheral blood, obtained after recovery from COVID-19. The V gene is TRBV2, the J gene TRBJ1-3; TRBD1 matches 7 bases. This clonotype originated in a human donor who had recovered from COVID-19. The CDR3 reads CASSGTGANTIYF. CDR3 bases: TGTGCCAGCAGTGGGACAGGAGCAAACACCATATATTTT.